Listed here is a single TCR beta chain. Its specificity is not known. These data originate in a study of T-cell reconstitution after alpha-beta-depleted transplantation in children. Library preparation (for TCRbeta) was performed with unique molecular identifiers. A single record per CDR3 protein comes from TCRdb applying MiXCR to the PCR reads. The sample carries just under 350,000 distinct CDR3 sequences, 15% to 20% recorded once. The V gene's germline CDR1 is GTSNPN and CDR2 SVGIG (reference sequence). The CDR3 totals 13 residues. V was trimmed by 2 bases and J by 7 bases, leaving 15 bases between them. Findings of the study overall: Reportedly, roughly two months post-transplant, alpha-beta T cells arose from several hundred expanded graft clones. Diversity and T-cell counts at one year after transplant derived mostly from new T cells.

This clonotype was obtained from a male patient aged 2 to 10 who had a stem cell transplant for acute lymphoblastic leukemia, so the T cells may come from the graft donor. The sample was PBMCs, mostly from graft donor cells, taken 360 days after TCRalphabeta/CD19-depleted stem cell transplant. This sequence joins TRBV30 and TRBJ2-7; weak D call: TRBD1 (6 bases). CDR3 bases: TGTGCCTGGAGTCTTTCACAGGGTTGGGAGCAGTACTTC. This sequence encodes CAWSLSQGWEQYF.